Included here is one T cell receptor (beta chain) sequence, with context. Germline loops: CDR1 MNHEY, CDR2 SVGAGI. V lost 2 bases and J lost 9; bases outside the gene matches: 10. The CDR3 has 14 residues. This specimen belongs to a study of control samples from healthy donors and cancer patients. Assay used: immunoSEQ multiplex PCR; TCRdb lists only in-frame clones, some missing. Seen here are about 48,000 clones, 93% observed once, and the top ten hold around 20%. The V gene is TRBV6-5, the J gene TRBJ2-7, with 7 nucleotides matching TRBD2. The TCR sequence derives from a woman in her forties or fifties with head and neck cancer. Specimen: PBMCs. In nucleotides, the CDR3 is TGTGCCAGCAGTTACGGGCTAGCGGCTTCAGCGCAGTACTTC. Translation gives CASSYGLAASAQYF.